The source of this T cell receptor (beta chain) is a study of graft-versus-host responses after intestinal transplantation. Study-level background: Isolated intestinal, liver-intestinal, or multivisceral transplants were what recipients had.

Germline CDR1 is SGDLS and CDR2 is YYNGEE. The germline V and J ends were trimmed by 0 bases and 2 bases, with 16 bases remaining between them. The CDR3 is 17 amino acids. A word on this clone: Its antigen is currently unknown.

The method was immunoSEQ multiplex PCR; TCRdb's version includes in-frame clones alone and lacks a portion of them. The sample holds about 120,000 clones, approximately 96% seen once. The chain couples TRBV9 to TRBJ2-3, with D perhaps assigned TRBD1 or TRBD2 (5 bases each). The clonotype comes from a human donor who received an intestinal transplant. Material: unstimulated CD8+ T cells sorted from spleen or lymph node cells, obtained before intestinal transplant. CDR3 in amino acids: CASSVATFGTPTDTQYF. The CDR3 bases are TGTGCCAGCAGCGTAGCTACGTTCGGGACCCCCACAGATACGCAGTATTTT.